This entry is about one T cell receptor (beta chain). Original processing methods: From reference gene primer amplification, estimates of nucleated cell counts were derived. The protocol was immunoSEQ multiplex PCR, while the TCRdb copy is restricted to in-frame clones and leaves out a portion. For V, J and clone size, that table is used; D and trimming come from the DNA. The sample holds around 100,000 clones; 75% to 85% are singletons and the top ten take 6.5% to 10%. The CDR3 runs 15 residues. The V gene lost 1 base and the J gene lost 7 bases, with 12 bases spanning the gap. Germline V gives CDR1 SGHKS, CDR2 YYEKEE (reference sequence). This entry is derived from a study of blood T cell repertoires in COVID-19. Whole-study context: Spain, Italy and the United States supplied samples that represented acute and convalescent COVID-19. T cells, B-cell-depleted T cells, or PBMCs provided the cDNA or gDNA that served as material.

This clonotype originated in a man between 65 and 85 years old with acute or convalescent COVID-19. The genes are TRBV5-5 and TRBJ1-6; tentative D call: TRBD1 (5 bases). Sequenced sample: peripheral blood. As DNA, the CDR3 is TGTGCCAGCAGCTTGCCCGGCCAGGGCAATTCACCCCTCCACTTT. Amino acid sequence: CASSLPGQGNSPLHF.